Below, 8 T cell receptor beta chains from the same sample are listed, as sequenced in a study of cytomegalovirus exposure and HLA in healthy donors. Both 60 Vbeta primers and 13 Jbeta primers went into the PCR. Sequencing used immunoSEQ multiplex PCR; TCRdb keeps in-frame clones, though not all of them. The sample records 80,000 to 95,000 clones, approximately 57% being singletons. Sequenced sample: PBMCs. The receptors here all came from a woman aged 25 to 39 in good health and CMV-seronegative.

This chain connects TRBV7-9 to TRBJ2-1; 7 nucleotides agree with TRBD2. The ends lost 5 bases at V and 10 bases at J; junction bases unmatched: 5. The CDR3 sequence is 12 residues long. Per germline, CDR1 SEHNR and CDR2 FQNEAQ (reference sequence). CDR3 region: CASSLPGGEQFF. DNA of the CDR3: TGTGCCAGCAGCCTCCCGGGGGGAGAGCAGTTCTTC.

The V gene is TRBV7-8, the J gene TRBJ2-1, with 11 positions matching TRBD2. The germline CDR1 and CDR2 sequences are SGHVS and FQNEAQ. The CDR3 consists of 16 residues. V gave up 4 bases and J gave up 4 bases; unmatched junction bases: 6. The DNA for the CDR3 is TGTGCCAGCAGCTCTCCACTAGCGGGGGTATACAATGAGCAGTTCTTC. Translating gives CASSSPLAGVYNEQFF.

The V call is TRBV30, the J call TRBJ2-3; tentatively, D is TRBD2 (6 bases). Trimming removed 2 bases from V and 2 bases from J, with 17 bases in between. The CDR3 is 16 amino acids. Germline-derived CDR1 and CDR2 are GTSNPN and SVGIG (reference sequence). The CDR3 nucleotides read TGTGCCTGGAGTATATTCCAGGGAGGCCCCACAGATACGCAGTATTTT. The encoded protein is CAWSIFQGGPTDTQYF.

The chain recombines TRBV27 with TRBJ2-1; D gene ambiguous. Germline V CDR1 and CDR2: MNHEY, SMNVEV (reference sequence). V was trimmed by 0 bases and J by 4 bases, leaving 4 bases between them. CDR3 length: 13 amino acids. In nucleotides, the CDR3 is TGTGCCAGCAGTTTATCGTCATACAATGAGCAGTTCTTC. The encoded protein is CASSLSSYNEQFF.

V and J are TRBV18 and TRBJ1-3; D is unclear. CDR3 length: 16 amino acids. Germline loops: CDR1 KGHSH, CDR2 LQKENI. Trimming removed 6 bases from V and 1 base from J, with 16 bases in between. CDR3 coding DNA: TGTGCCAGCTCCCCGGCCGTCGGAGGGTCTGGAAACACCATATATTTT. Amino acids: CASSPAVGGSGNTIYF.

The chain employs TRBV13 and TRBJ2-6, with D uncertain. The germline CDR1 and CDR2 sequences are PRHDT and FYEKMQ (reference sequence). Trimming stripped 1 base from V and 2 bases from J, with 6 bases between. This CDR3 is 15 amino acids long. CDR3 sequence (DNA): TGTGCCAGCAGCTTAGCCTCAGCTGGGGCCAACGTCCTGACTTTC. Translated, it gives CASSLASAGANVLTF.

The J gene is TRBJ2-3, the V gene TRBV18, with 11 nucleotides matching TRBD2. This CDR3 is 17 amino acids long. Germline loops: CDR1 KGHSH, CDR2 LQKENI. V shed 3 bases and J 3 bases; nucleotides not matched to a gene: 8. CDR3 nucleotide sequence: TGTGCCAGCTCACCGGCCCTAGCGGGAGGCGGGACAGATACGCAGTATTTT. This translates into CASSPALAGGGTDTQYF.

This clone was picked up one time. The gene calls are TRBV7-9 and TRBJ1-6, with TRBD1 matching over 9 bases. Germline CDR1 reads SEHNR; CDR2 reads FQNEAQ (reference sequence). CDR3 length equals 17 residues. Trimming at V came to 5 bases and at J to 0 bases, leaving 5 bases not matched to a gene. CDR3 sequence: CASSVPTGGSYNSPLHF. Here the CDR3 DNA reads TGTGCCAGCAGCGTCCCGACAGGGGGCTCCTATAATTCACCCCTCCACTTT.